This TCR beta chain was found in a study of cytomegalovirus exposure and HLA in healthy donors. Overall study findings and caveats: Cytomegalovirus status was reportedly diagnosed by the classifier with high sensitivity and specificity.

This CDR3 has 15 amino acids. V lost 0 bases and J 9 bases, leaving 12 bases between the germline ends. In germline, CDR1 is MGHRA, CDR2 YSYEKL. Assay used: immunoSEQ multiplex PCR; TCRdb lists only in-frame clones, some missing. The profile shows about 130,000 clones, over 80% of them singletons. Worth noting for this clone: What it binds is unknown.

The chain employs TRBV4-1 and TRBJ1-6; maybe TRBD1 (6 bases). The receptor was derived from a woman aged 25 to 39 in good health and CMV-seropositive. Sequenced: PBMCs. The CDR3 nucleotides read TGCGCCAGCAGCCAAGACTTGGGGGCCCTTTCACCCCTCCACTTT. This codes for CASSQDLGALSPLHF.